The 5 T cell receptor beta chains presented below share a single source sample, sequenced in a study of CD8+CD57+ T cells in acquired aplastic anemia. For CDR3 and TCR beta VDJ profiling, genomic DNA was the template used. TCRdb reprocessed the reads via MiXCR and lists one record per CDR3 protein. This sample has roughly 180,000 distinct CDR3 sequences, with less than 55% found just once. Material: sorted CD4+, CD8+, or CD8+CD57+ T cells (not recorded which) from PBMCs. Receptor source: a human donor in good health.

There are many counts of this clonotype. The V and J genes are TRBV7-3 and TRBJ2-2; 12 nucleotides agree with TRBD2. CDR3 length: 16 amino acids. The J segment lost 5 bases and the V segment lost 4 bases, leaving 5 bases of the junction unmatched. CDR1 and CDR2 from the germline V gene are SGHTA and FQGTGA. In DNA form, the CDR3 reads TGTGCCAGCAGCTCCACTAGCGGGAGGCGTACCGGGGAGCTGTTTTTT. This sequence encodes CASSSTSGRRTGELFF.

This sequence joins TRBV18 and TRBJ1-4, with TRBD1 identical over 10 bases. The germline CDR1 and CDR2 sequences are KGHSH and LQKENI. Germline trimming cut 3 bases from V and 4 bases from J; bases unmatched to any gene: 5. There are 16 residues in the CDR3. The CDR3 protein is CASSPPRTGGNEKLFF. DNA of the CDR3: TGTGCCAGCTCACCCCCTCGGACAGGGGGTAATGAAAAACTGTTTTTT.

The J gene is TRBJ2-5, the V gene TRBV7-9; weak D call: TRBD1 (6 bases). The V and J ends lost 0 bases and 0 bases respectively, with 8 bases between them. Germline V gene data show CDR1 as SEHNR and CDR2 as FQNEAQ (reference sequence). CDR3 length: 15 amino acids. CDR3 coding DNA: TGTGCCAGCAGCTTAGCTTGGACAGACCAAGAGACCCAGTACTTC. It codes for CASSLAWTDQETQYF. Variable domain in full (rest from reference TRBV7-9 and TRBJ2-5): DTGVSQNPRHKITKRGQNVTFRCDPISEHNRLYWYRQTLGQGPEFLTYFQNEAQLEKSRLLSDRFSAERPKGSFSTLEIQRTEQGDSAMYLCASSLAWTDQETQYFGPGTRLLVL.

This clonotype was seen at least ten times. A junction boundary mismatches the germline segment, possibly from a read error. The rearrangement links TRBV7-6 to TRBJ2-7; 11 positions agree with TRBD1. Germline assignment: CDR1 SGHVS and CDR2 FNYEAQ. The CDR3 contains 14 residues. This CDR3 is CASSRTGGSHEQYF. DNA of the CDR3: TGTGCCAGCAGCAGGACAGGGGGCTCCCACGAGCAGTACTTC.

This chain links TRBV20-1 with TRBJ2-7; D is unresolved. The CDR3 is 11 residues long. Germline V gene lookup returns CDR1 DFQATT and CDR2 SNEGSKA (reference sequence). The ends were cut back, 0 bases at V and 6 bases at J, with 6 bases in the middle. CDR3 sequence reads: CSARDPPEQYF. As DNA, the CDR3 is TGCAGTGCTAGAGATCCCCCCGAGCAGTACTTC.